This entry lists 21 T cell receptor beta chains sequenced from one sample in a study of cytomegalovirus exposure and HLA in healthy donors. The PCR had 60 Vbeta and 13 Jbeta primers. Using immunoSEQ multiplex PCR, the repertoire was profiled, and TCRdb retains in-frame clones only, with some absent. This table has 150,000 to 200,000 clones, roughly 88% appearing once. The sample comprised PBMCs. These receptors all come from a girl aged 2-10 years in good health and CMV-seropositive.

Concerning this clone: One end of the junction varies from germline; a read error may be responsible. V gene TRBV29-1 combines with J gene TRBJ2-7; 10 bases are shared with TRBD2. The CDR3 loop spans 13 amino acids. Per germline, CDR1 SQVTM and CDR2 ANQGSEA. The CDR3 loop reads CSVVAGGRYKQYF. DNA of the CDR3: TGCAGCGTAGTAGCGGGAGGCCGCTACAAGCAGTACTTC.

CDR3 residues: CTSSQDSSGSPGELFF. The CDR3 coding sequence is TGCACCAGCAGCCAAGATTCTAGCGGGAGTCCCGGGGAGCTGTTTTTT. The chain joins TRBV1 to TRBJ2-2; the D call of TRBD2 is as the table states it, not checked on the DNA. TRBV1 is an annotated pseudogene. The CDR3 consists of 16 residues.

V is TRBV6-1 and J is TRBJ2-7; D is possibly TRBD2 (6 bases). V was clipped by 2 bases and J by 3 bases, with 14 bases between them. Germline V gene sequence: CDR1 MNHNS, CDR2 SASEGT. The CDR3 is 15 residues long. The CDR3 reads CASSELSGEIYEQYF. The CDR3, as DNA: TGTGCCAGCAGTGAACTTAGCGGAGAGATCTACGAGCAGTACTTC.

The rearrangement links TRBV9 to TRBJ2-5, with D perhaps matching TRBD2 (5 bases). The germline V and J ends were trimmed by 0 bases and 5 bases, with 14 bases remaining between them. CDR1 is SGDLS, CDR2 YYNGEE, per germline. This CDR3 comprises 15 residues. The CDR3 DNA reads as TGTGCCAGCAGCGTAGTTCCTAGCTCGGGGGAGACCCAGTACTTC. The encoded protein is CASSVVPSSGETQYF.

This clone has only a few counts. V usage is TRBV28 and J usage is TRBJ1-1; 7 bases match TRBD1. In germline, CDR1 is MDHEN, CDR2 SYDVKM. V lost 10 bases and J lost 3; bases outside the gene matches: 8. The CDR3 loop spans 13 amino acids. CDR3 in amino acids: CATLIDRDTEAFF. CDR3 in DNA: TGTGCCACCCTTATTGACAGGGACACTGAAGCTTTCTTT.

CDR3 sequence: CASSLTGQGIGGYTF. The CDR3 coding sequence is TGTGCCAGCAGTTTGACGGGACAGGGGATCGGTGGCTACACCTTC. The rearrangement joins TRBV28 to TRBJ1-2, with TRBD1 identical over 10 bases. The V segment lost 3 bases and the J segment 7 bases; nucleotides outside the gene matches: 8. Germline V gene lookup returns CDR1 MDHEN and CDR2 SYDVKM. The CDR3 runs to 15 residues.

This rearrangement joins TRBV7-3 to TRBJ2-1; TRBD1 matches 8 bases. Losses at the gene ends were 5 bases for V and 1 base for J; bases not matched to a gene: 4. In germline, CDR1 is SGHTA, CDR2 FQGTGA. The length of the CDR3 is 15 residues. CDR3 sequence: CASSTTGGSYNEQFF. Here the CDR3 DNA reads TGTGCCAGCAGCACAACAGGGGGGTCCTACAATGAGCAGTTCTTC.

The chain combines TRBV19 with TRBJ2-2; 7 nucleotides match TRBD2. The CDR3 runs 14 residues. Unmatched junction bases numbered 6, after V lost 5 bases and J lost 6 bases. Germline V gene data show CDR1 as LNHDA and CDR2 as SQIVND (reference sequence). CDR3 nucleotide sequence: TGTGCCAGTAGTTTGGGACTAACCTCCGGGGAGCTGTTTTTT. Its translation is CASSLGLTSGELFF. Looking up the rest from reference TRBV19 and TRBJ2-2 gives the full variable domain: DGGITQSPKYLFRKEGQNVTLSCEQNLNHDAMYWYRQDPGQGLRLIYYSQIVNDFQKGDIAEGYSVSREKKESFPLTVTSAQKNPTAFYLCASSLGLTSGELFFGEGSRLTVL.

The gene calls are TRBV11-3 and TRBJ2-7; 8 nucleotides align to TRBD1. The ends lost 1 base at V and 0 bases at J; junction bases unmatched: 11. Germline V gene lookup returns CDR1 SGHNT and CDR2 YENEEA. This CDR3 contains 18 residues. The CDR3 loop reads CASSLGTGMSSLSYEQYF. The CDR3 DNA is TGTGCCAGCAGCTTAGGGACAGGGATGTCTTCCCTCTCCTACGAGCAGTACTTC.

This clone has only one observation. This chain joins TRBV14 and TRBJ1-4; 7 bases fit TRBD1. Germline values: CDR1 SGHDN, CDR2 FVKESK. This CDR3 is built from 13 residues. With 8 bases clipped from V and 7 bases from J, the junction kept 7 bases outside the gene matches. In DNA form, the CDR3 reads TGTGCCAGCGGCAGGGGGTTCGGTGAAAAACTGTTTTTT. This sequence encodes CASGRGFGEKLFF.

This clone has only one observation. The chain has TRBV15 and TRBJ2-3, with a weak D call TRBD2 (5 bases). Germline CDR1 LNHNV, CDR2 YYDKDF (reference sequence). The CDR3 runs to 18 residues. V was clipped by 0 bases and J by 2 bases, with 18 bases between them. The CDR3, as DNA: TGTGCCACCAGCAGAGATCTTTTCCGGGGAGCTTCCACAGATACGCAGTATTTT. This encodes CATSRDLFRGASTDTQYF. The full variable domain, with the rest looked up from reference TRBV15 and TRBJ2-3, is DAMVIQNPRYQVTQFGKPVTLSCSQTLNHNVMYWYQQKSSQAPKLLFHYYDKDFNNEADTPDNFQSRRPNTSFCFLDIRSPGLGDTAMYLCATSRDLFRGASTDTQYFGPGTRLTVL.

CDR3 in DNA: TGTGCCAGCGCCCCCCCGTCCAGGGGGCCCGGGGAGCTGTTTTTT. This translates into CASAPPSRGPGELFF. This rearrangement joins TRBV7-9 to TRBJ2-2; TRBD1 aligns across 8 bases. The CDR3 is 15 amino acids. The V gene end was trimmed by 8 bases and the J gene end by 6 bases; junction bases not matched to a gene: 11. Germline V gene data show CDR1 as SEHNR and CDR2 as FQNEAQ (reference sequence).

The J gene is TRBJ2-3, the V gene TRBV9; 9 positions match TRBD1. The CDR3 has 15 amino acids. V shed 2 bases and J 4 bases; nucleotides not matched to a gene: 5. CDR1 SGDLS and CDR2 YYNGEE come from the germline V gene. The CDR3 nucleotides read TGTGCCAGCAGCGTCCAAACAGGGGGCCCAGATACGCAGTATTTT. Protein sequence: CASSVQTGGPDTQYF.

The chain carries TRBV6-5 and TRBJ1-6; no clear D gene. The CDR3 is made up of 13 amino acids. Germline V gene sequence: CDR1 MNHEY, CDR2 SVGAGI. Trimming took off 7 bases at V and 6 bases at J, with 10 bases between the two ends. The DNA for the CDR3 is TGTGCCAGCAAAAGGAGCTCTAATTCACCCCTCCACTTT. Its translation is CASKRSSNSPLHF.

J is TRBJ2-1 and V is TRBV6-5; a possible D gene is TRBD1 (6 bases). CDR1 and CDR2 (germline): MNHEY, SVGAGI. This CDR3 comprises 13 residues. The ends were cut back, 8 bases at V and 10 bases at J, with 18 bases in the middle. The CDR3 DNA is TGTGCCAGCCAAAGGGGGAACAGCGACGAGCAGTTCTTC. It codes for CASQRGNSDEQFF.

CDR3 sequence (DNA): TGTGCCAGCAGCTTCTCTTACGGGACAGGTAGTGGCTACACCTTC. It specifies CASSFSYGTGSGYTF. The genes are TRBV11-2 and TRBJ1-2; 8 bases line up with TRBD1. The germline V gene encodes CDR1 SGHAT and CDR2 FQNNGV. Trimming cost V 3 bases and J 7 bases; bases outside gene matches: 10. CDR3 length equals 15 residues.

The chain uses TRBV19 and TRBJ1-4; no firm D call. The CDR3 covers 14 residues. V lost 11 bases and J 6 bases, leaving 19 bases between the germline ends. Germline CDR1 is LNHDA and CDR2 is SQIVND (reference sequence). The CDR3 is CASRSTMNDEKLFF. CDR3 DNA sequence: TGTGCCTCCAGAAGTACAATGAACGATGAAAAACTGTTTTTT. The full variable domain, rest sourced from reference TRBV19 and TRBJ1-4, is DGGITQSPKYLFRKEGQNVTLSCEQNLNHDAMYWYRQDPGQGLRLIYYSQIVNDFQKGDIAEGYSVSREKKESFPLTVTSAQKNPTAFYLCASRSTMNDEKLFFGSGTQLSVL.

The chain has TRBV2 and TRBJ2-1; 7 nucleotides line up with TRBD2. Germline V gene lookup returns CDR1 SNHLY and CDR2 FYNNEI. The CDR3 loop spans 17 amino acids. V dropped 6 bases and J dropped 8; count of bases not matched to a gene: 19. The CDR3: CASRKSPASGPRDEQFF. For the CDR3, the DNA is TGTGCCAGCAGAAAATCCCCGGCTAGCGGCCCCAGGGATGAGCAGTTCTTC.

About this clone itself: Compared with germline, one end of the junction differs, possibly owing to a read error. This rearrangement joins TRBV7-7 to TRBJ1-2; 9 nucleotides match TRBD1. Per germline, CDR1 SSHAT and CDR2 FNYEAQ (reference sequence). The CDR3 loop spans 19 amino acids. As DNA, the CDR3 is TGTGCTAGCAGCTTAGAGGGCGAGACAGGGGGGTATTGGGACTATGGCTACACCTTC. This codes for CASSLEGETGGYWDYGYTF.

The chain is built from TRBV19 and TRBJ1-5; TRBD1 matches 8 bases. CDR3 size: 15 residues. V lost 9 bases, J lost 4 bases, and 11 bases stayed unmatched. CDR1 is LNHDA and CDR2 is SQIVND in the germline V gene (reference sequence). Written as DNA, the CDR3 is TGTGCCAGCGGACAGGGACCCTTAGGGAATCAGCCCCAGCATTTT. It encodes CASGQGPLGNQPQHF.

This chain joins TRBV20-1 and TRBJ2-3; D uncertain. The CDR3 spans 11 residues. The V gene lost 6 bases and the J gene lost 1 base, with 5 bases spanning the gap. The V gene's germline CDR1 is DFQATT and CDR2 SNEGSKA (reference sequence). The DNA of the CDR3 is TGCAGTGCCCTACGCACAGATACGCAGTATTTT. Translated, it gives CSALRTDTQYF.